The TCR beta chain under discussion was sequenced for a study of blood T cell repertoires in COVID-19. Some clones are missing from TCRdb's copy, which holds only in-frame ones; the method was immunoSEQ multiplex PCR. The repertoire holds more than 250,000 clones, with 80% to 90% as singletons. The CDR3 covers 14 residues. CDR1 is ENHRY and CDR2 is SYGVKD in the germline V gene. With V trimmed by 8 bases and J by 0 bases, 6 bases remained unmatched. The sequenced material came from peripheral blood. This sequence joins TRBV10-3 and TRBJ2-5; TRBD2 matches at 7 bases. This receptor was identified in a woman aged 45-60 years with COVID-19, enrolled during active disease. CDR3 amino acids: CAIRGGSNQETQYF. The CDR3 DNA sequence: TGTGCCATCCGGGGCGGGAGTAACCAAGAGACCCAGTACTTC.